The 31 T cell receptor beta chains below all came from one sample that was sequenced in a study of molecular identifiers for immune sequencing clone quantification. TCRdb reprocessed the PCR reads via MiXCR and lists one record per CDR3 protein. The table shows about 640,000 distinct CDR3 sequences, with just under 20% occurring only once. The sequenced material came from naive CD8+ T cells from blood, with Jurkat cell RNA spiked in. Subset denoted: FACS-sorted CD8+CD4-CCR7+CD45RA+ naive T cells. These receptors were collected from a human donor in good health. Some libraries in this study had Jurkat cell RNA spiked in.

The CDR3 bases are TGCAGTGTTCCCGGGACGGCCTCCTACGAGCAGTACTTC. It yields the protein CSVPGTASYEQYF. The V and J genes are TRBV20-1 and TRBJ2-7; D is tentatively TRBD1 or TRBD2 (5 bases each). This CDR3 is built from 13 residues. With 7 bases removed from V and 0 bases from J, the gap between germline ends came to 13 bases. Germline CDR1 is DFQATT and CDR2 is SNEGSKA (reference sequence).

This clonotype was found many times. The chain carries TRBV7-2 and TRBJ2-1, with D possibly called TRBD1 or TRBD2 (5 bases each). V was trimmed by 1 base and J by 9 bases, leaving 10 bases between them. The germline CDR1 and CDR2 sequences are SGHTA and FQGNSA. The CDR3 extends over 13 amino acids. CDR3 nucleotide sequence: TGTGCCAGCAGCTTAGGAGGGGATTTTGAGCAGTTCTTC. This sequence encodes CASSLGGDFEQFF.

Comment on this clonotype: A much larger clone lies a single base off, so this may be a read error. This chain joins TRBV20-1 and TRBJ2-7; 10 nucleotides align to TRBD1. Germline V gene data show CDR1 as DFQATT and CDR2 as SNEGSKA (reference sequence). The CDR3 is 15 residues long. The CDR3 sequence is CGARPHRDRGDEQYF. The CDR3 nucleotides read TGCGGTGCTAGACCCCACCGGGACAGGGGCGACGAGCAGTACTTC.

This clonotype has ten or more counts. This chain links TRBV28 with TRBJ1-5, with a possible D match to TRBD1 (5 bases). The CDR3 spans 12 residues. In germline, CDR1 is MDHEN, CDR2 SYDVKM. V lost 8 bases, J lost 7 bases, and 12 bases lay in between. CDR3 region: CASQWGGQPQHF. The CDR3 DNA reads as TGTGCCAGCCAATGGGGGGGGCAGCCCCAGCATTTT.

This clonotype was seen ten or more times. The chain employs TRBV7-9 and TRBJ1-1; D unresolved. The V gene lost 4 bases and the J gene lost 7 bases, with 10 bases spanning the gap. CDR1 is SEHNR, CDR2 FQNEAQ, per germline (reference sequence). This CDR3 comprises 12 residues. As DNA, the CDR3 is TGTGCCAGCAGCTCTGTGGTTTTTGAAGCTTTCTTT. Residues: CASSSVVFEAFF. Complete variable domain (other parts from reference TRBV7-9 and TRBJ1-1): DTGVSQNPRHKITKRGQNVTFRCDPISEHNRLYWYRQTLGQGPEFLTYFQNEAQLEKSRLLSDRFSAERPKGSFSTLEIQRTEQGDSAMYLCASSSVVFEAFFGQGTRLTVV.

Ten or more counts support this clonotype. The chain is built from TRBV7-9 and TRBJ2-7; D is uncertain. Trimming left V 2 bases short and J 4 bases short, with 12 bases between. The germline V gene encodes CDR1 SEHNR and CDR2 FQNEAQ (reference sequence). The CDR3 totals 14 residues. The DNA of the CDR3 is TGTGCCAGCAGCTTAAGTGAAAAAGGGTACGAGCAGTACTTC. Protein product: CASSLSEKGYEQYF.

This clonotype came up a few times. The rearrangement joins TRBV30 to TRBJ1-4; D gene unclear. Germline CDR1 GTSNPN, CDR2 SVGIG (reference sequence). Trimming took 1 base from V and 8 from J, leaving 8 bases between them. CDR3 size: 12 residues. The CDR3, as DNA: TGTGCCTGGAGTGAGTCAGGAGAAAAACTGTTTTTT. Its protein product is CAWSESGEKLFF.

The gene calls are TRBV7-2 and TRBJ2-1; 8 bases match TRBD2. This CDR3 is 15 amino acids long. The germline V gene encodes CDR1 SGHTA and CDR2 FQGNSA. J gave up 5 bases and V 5 bases, and 8 bases lay outside the gene matches. CDR3 DNA: TGTGCCAGCAGCCCAATGAGCGGGGGTCACAATGAGCAGTTCTTC. Protein sequence: CASSPMSGGHNEQFF.

The chain is built from TRBV18 and TRBJ2-5; D not certain. CDR1 and CDR2 (germline): KGHSH, LQKENI. There are 13 residues in the CDR3. The V end lost 0 bases, the J end lost 4 bases, and 6 bases lay between the germline ends. The CDR3 bases are TGTGCCAGCTCACCACCGTTTGGAGAGACCCAGTACTTC. Translating gives CASSPPFGETQYF.

Many counts were recorded for this clonotype. The rearrangement links TRBV7-2 to TRBJ2-7, with D perhaps TRBD2 (6 bases). The germline V gene encodes CDR1 SGHTA and CDR2 FQGNSA. V lost 0 bases to trimming and J lost 7 bases, with 13 bases between them. The CDR3 is 14 amino acids. The DNA of the CDR3 is TGTGCCAGCAGCTTAGCGGAGGGTTCCTGGGAGCAGTACTTC. It translates to CASSLAEGSWEQYF. Full variable domain (outside the CDR3, taken from reference TRBV7-2 and TRBJ2-7): GAGVSQSPSNKVTEKGKDVELRCDPISGHTALYWYRQSLGQGLEFLIYFQGNSAPDKSGLPSDRFSAERTGGSVSTLTIQRTQQEDSAVYLCASSLAEGSWEQYFGPGTRLTVT.

In this sample, this clonotype turned up many times. The genes are TRBV4-3 and TRBJ1-2; D perhaps matches TRBD1 (5 bases). V was clipped by 0 bases and J by 5 bases, with 13 bases between them. Germline V gene data show CDR1 as LGHNA and CDR2 as YSLEER. This CDR3 contains 15 residues. This CDR3 is CASSQEKGPGYGYTF. The CDR3 DNA reads as TGCGCCAGCAGCCAAGAAAAGGGACCGGGTTATGGCTACACCTTC.

The sample holds many counts of this clonotype. The chain combines TRBV14 with TRBJ2-1; 7 bases map to TRBD1. The CDR3 sequence is 16 residues long. The germline CDR1 and CDR2 sequences are SGHDN and FVKESK. Germline trimming cut 0 bases from V and 6 bases from J; bases unmatched to any gene: 8. CDR3 residues: CASSQDWLDRTNEQFF. The CDR3 region has the DNA TGTGCCAGCAGCCAAGATTGGTTGGACAGGACCAATGAGCAGTTCTTC.

There are many counts of this clonotype. The chain is built from TRBV7-9 and TRBJ2-3; 8 nucleotides align to TRBD2. Per germline, CDR1 SEHNR and CDR2 FQNEAQ (reference sequence). Losses at the gene ends were 4 bases for V and 5 bases for J; bases not matched to a gene: 8. The CDR3 spans 15 residues. The DNA for the CDR3 is TGTGCCAGCAGCTCGGGGACTAGTTACGGAGATACGCAGTATTTT. It translates to CASSSGTSYGDTQYF.

V is TRBV2 and J is TRBJ1-1; TRBD1 agrees at 7 bases. The CDR3 extends over 14 amino acids. The germline V gene has CDR1 SNHLY and CDR2 FYNNEI. With 4 bases clipped from V and 3 bases from J, the junction kept 5 bases outside the gene matches. CDR3 sequence: CASSGAGGYTEAFF. The DNA of the CDR3 is TGTGCCAGCAGTGGAGCAGGGGGGTACACTGAAGCTTTCTTT.

This clonotype has just a few counts. This rearrangement joins TRBV27 to TRBJ2-1, with D possibly TRBD1 on 6 matching bases. Germline-derived CDR1 and CDR2 are MNHEY and SMNVEV (reference sequence). The CDR3 length is 13 residues. V lost 0 bases and J 10 bases, leaving 10 bases between the germline ends. CDR3: CASSLSSRGEQFF. As DNA, the CDR3 is TGTGCCAGCAGTTTATCGTCCAGGGGCGAGCAGTTCTTC.

This clonotype came up many times. The chain links TRBV28 to TRBJ1-1; 9 bases are a match to TRBD1. Trimming removed 5 bases from V and 1 base from J; junction bases left unmatched: 5. Germline CDR1 is MDHEN and CDR2 is SYDVKM. The CDR3 contains 15 residues. CDR3 in amino acids: CASSLQGARNTEAFF. The CDR3, as DNA: TGTGCCAGCAGTCTACAGGGGGCGAGGAACACTGAAGCTTTCTTT.

This clonotype was found many times. This rearrangement joins TRBV12-3 or TRBV12-4 to TRBJ2-3; TRBD2 aligns across 8 bases. The CDR3 sequence is 14 residues long. The junction had 9 bases not matched to a gene; V was cut back by 6 bases and J by 7 bases. The CDR3 nucleotides read TGTGCCAGCAGCCCCGGGGGGGGCAGACATACGCAGTATTTT. Translation gives CASSPGGGRHTQYF.

This clonotype has only a few counts. CDR3 amino acids: CSARDHPVYRGSYNSPLHF. CDR3 nucleotides: TGCAGTGCTAGAGATCACCCTGTGTATCGGGGGTCCTATAATTCACCCCTCCACTTT. V usage is TRBV20-1 and J usage is TRBJ1-6; D is perhaps TRBD1 (5 bases). The CDR3 is made up of 19 amino acids. Germline V gene lookup returns CDR1 DFQATT and CDR2 SNEGSKA (reference sequence). V was shortened by 0 bases and J by 1 base, with 19 bases between the two germline ends.

This clonotype was recorded at least ten times. The chain uses TRBV12-3 or TRBV12-4 and TRBJ1-3; D is uncertain. The CDR3 consists of 15 residues. Between the trimmed V and J ends, which lost 5 bases and 2 bases, there was a span of 13 bases. CDR3 amino acids: CASSEERFTGNTIYF. The CDR3 nucleotides read TGTGCCAGCAGTGAGGAGAGGTTCACTGGAAACACCATATATTTT.

In its sample, this clonotype was seen many times. The rearrangement links TRBV7-9 to TRBJ2-7, with a weak D call TRBD1 (5 bases). The V gene's germline CDR1 is SEHNR and CDR2 FQNEAQ (reference sequence). Trimming removed 4 bases at V and 5 bases at J, with 15 bases between. This CDR3 is 14 amino acids long. This CDR3 is CASSSSQGVNEQYF. In DNA form, the CDR3 reads TGTGCCAGCAGCTCCTCCCAAGGGGTGAACGAGCAGTACTTC.

As regards this clonotype: Since a much larger clone is just one base distant, this may be a read error. The chain is built from TRBV5-1 and TRBJ2-1, with 7 bases matching TRBD1. Germline V gene data show CDR1 as SGHRS and CDR2 as YFSETQ. The length of the CDR3 is 13 residues. The chain's CDR3 is CAGSLARGYEQFF. CDR3 coding DNA: TGCGCCGGCAGCCTCGCCAGGGGGTATGAGCAGTTCTTC.

This clonotype came up many times. The V and J genes are TRBV19 and TRBJ2-2; no clear D gene. The CDR3 runs 12 residues. Germline CDR1 LNHDA, CDR2 SQIVND (reference sequence). Between the trimmed V and J ends, which lost 3 bases and 3 bases, there was a span of 2 bases. The CDR3 protein is CASSIYTGELFF. The CDR3 DNA is TGTGCCAGTAGTATTTACACCGGGGAGCTGTTTTTT.

There are many counts of this clonotype. This rearrangement joins TRBV5-4 to TRBJ2-3; 11 nucleotides align to TRBD2. The CDR3 extends over 16 amino acids. V lost 2 bases and J lost 3; bases outside the gene matches: 5. CDR1 SGHNT and CDR2 YYREEE come from the germline V gene (reference sequence). The DNA for the CDR3 is TGTGCCAGCAGCTTATCAACTAGCGGGAGAACAGATACGCAGTATTTT. Its translation is CASSLSTSGRTDTQYF.

This clonotype was seen repeatedly, ten times or more. The chain employs TRBV18 and TRBJ2-3, with D possibly matching TRBD2 (6 bases). Trimming stripped 3 bases from V and 1 base from J, with 8 bases between. This CDR3 is built from 14 residues. Germline CDR1 reads KGHSH; CDR2 reads LQKENI. For the CDR3, the DNA is TGTGCCAGCTCACCGTCGGGGGGCACAGATACGCAGTATTTT. Protein: CASSPSGGTDTQYF.

This clonotype was seen at least ten times. The rearrangement links TRBV28 to TRBJ2-7; D not certain. Trimming removed 4 bases at V and 2 bases at J, with 9 bases between. CDR3 size: 13 residues. Germline-derived CDR1 and CDR2 are MDHEN and SYDVKM. The CDR3 nucleotides read TGTGCCAGCAGTTCCCGTAAGGCCTACGAGCAGTACTTC. Its protein product is CASSSRKAYEQYF.

The chain joins TRBV18 to TRBJ2-1; a possible D gene is TRBD1 (6 bases). The CDR3 is 14 amino acids. The V end was cut by 5 bases, the J end by 8 bases, with 16 bases between. The germline gives CDR1 KGHSH, CDR2 LQKENI. CDR3 sequence (DNA): TGTGCCAGCTCATCAGTGGACAGTCCCGATGAGCAGTTCTTC. Residues: CASSSVDSPDEQFF.

This clonotype was counted ten times or more. The chain couples TRBV9 to TRBJ2-2; D not resolved. This CDR3 spans 14 amino acids. The germline V gene has CDR1 SGDLS and CDR2 YYNGEE. Deletions cut 0 bases from V and 2 bases from J, with 5 bases between. CDR3: CASSVGTNTGELFF. For the CDR3, the DNA is TGTGCCAGCAGCGTAGGTACCAACACCGGGGAGCTGTTTTTT.

This clonotype occurred many times. The chain recombines TRBV7-2 with TRBJ2-5, with D possibly being TRBD2 (6 bases). V was shortened by 1 base and J by 5 bases, with 11 bases between the two germline ends. CDR1 and CDR2 from the germline V gene are SGHTA and FQGNSA. CDR3 length: 14 residues. CDR3 in amino acids: CASSLGIGRETQYF. The CDR3 DNA sequence: TGTGCCAGCAGCTTAGGGATAGGGAGGGAGACCCAGTACTTC. Together with reference TRBV7-2 and TRBJ2-5, the CDR3 gives the full variable domain: GAGVSQSPSNKVTEKGKDVELRCDPISGHTALYWYRQSLGQGLEFLIYFQGNSAPDKSGLPSDRFSAERTGGSVSTLTIQRTQQEDSAVYLCASSLGIGRETQYFGPGTRLLVL.

This clonotype was recorded many times. The genes are TRBV20-1 and TRBJ1-5; 7 bases map to TRBD1. The trim removed 4 bases at V and 2 bases at J, leaving 5 bases unmatched. CDR3 length: 14 residues. Germline loops: CDR1 DFQATT, CDR2 SNEGSKA (reference sequence). CDR3 protein: CSATDRVGNQPQHF. The DNA of the CDR3 is TGCAGTGCTACTGACAGGGTTGGCAATCAGCCCCAGCATTTT.

This clonotype was observed a handful of times. The chain has TRBV18 and TRBJ2-7; D is possibly TRBD1 or TRBD2 (5 bases each). The CDR3 length is 15 residues. V was pared by 6 bases and J by 4 bases, with 19 bases between. Germline V gene sequence: CDR1 KGHSH, CDR2 LQKENI. The CDR3 loop is CASSFNGGSWYEQYF. The DNA of the CDR3 is TGTGCCAGCTCGTTTAATGGGGGAAGTTGGTACGAGCAGTACTTC.

This clonotype was recorded a few times. The chain recombines TRBV28 with TRBJ2-5, with D possibly matching TRBD1 (6 bases). V dropped 2 bases and J dropped 7 bases, with 20 bases sitting between them. This CDR3 is built from 16 residues. CDR1 and CDR2 from the germline V gene are MDHEN and SYDVKM. The CDR3 sequence is CASSLGWDGLGGTQYF. The CDR3 DNA follows: TGTGCCAGCAGTTTAGGTTGGGACGGCCTAGGGGGGACCCAGTACTTC.